A single T cell receptor (beta chain) is shown here with its context. Its antigen is not known. This sample is part of a study of somatic mutations in cytotoxic T cells in rheumatoid arthritis. Isolating CD4+ and CD8+ cells involved positive magnetic bead selection on an AutoMACS. Their purity was then checked by flow cytometry. Trimming took off 3 bases at V and 1 base at J, with 12 bases between the two ends. Germline V gene lookup returns CDR1 SGHAT and CDR2 FQNNGV. CDR3 length: 15 residues. The protocol was immunoSEQ multiplex PCR, while the TCRdb copy is restricted to in-frame clones and leaves out a portion. The table records 13,000 to 15,000 clones, 60% to 75% of them present only once. Points from the study as a whole: Patients with rheumatoid arthritis did not differ significantly from age-matched healthy controls in CD8+ T-cell clonality. The study found that the largest CD8+ clone exceeded 20% of CD8+ cells in about an eighth of the 65 patients.

The sequenced material came from CD8+ T cells sorted from blood. The J gene is TRBJ2-5, the V gene TRBV11-2; possible D gene TRBD2, 6 bases. This TCR derives from an adult with rheumatoid arthritis. In DNA, the CDR3 is TGTGCCAGCAGCTTTGTGGCGGGAACCCAAGAGACCCAGTACTTC. This codes for CASSFVAGTQETQYF.